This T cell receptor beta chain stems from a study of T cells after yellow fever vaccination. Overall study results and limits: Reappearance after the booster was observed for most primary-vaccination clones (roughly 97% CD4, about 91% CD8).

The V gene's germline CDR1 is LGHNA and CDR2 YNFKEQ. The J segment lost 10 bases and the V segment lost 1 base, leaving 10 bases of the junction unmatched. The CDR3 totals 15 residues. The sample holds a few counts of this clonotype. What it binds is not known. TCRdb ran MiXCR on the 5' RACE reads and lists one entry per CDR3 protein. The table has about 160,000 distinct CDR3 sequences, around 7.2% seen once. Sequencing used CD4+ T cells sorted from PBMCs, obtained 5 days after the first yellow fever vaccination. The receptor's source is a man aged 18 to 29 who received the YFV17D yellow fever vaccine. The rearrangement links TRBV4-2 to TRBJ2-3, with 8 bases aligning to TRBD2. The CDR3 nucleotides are TGTGCCAGCAGCCAAGGGGGCAGCGGGGGTTCGGCGCAGTATTTT. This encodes CASSQGGSGGSAQYF.